Shown below are 25 T cell receptor beta chains from a single sample sequenced in a study of blood T cells in healthy people across ages. Together with a sample-barcoded 5' primer, a J-beta primer mix was included in a second PCR lasting roughly 6 to 12 cycles. MiXCR was run by TCRdb on the 5' RACE reads, yielding one entry per CDR3 protein. The sample holds over 1.5 million distinct CDR3 sequences; around 48% are singletons and the top ten take around 2.1%. The sample comprised blood. The origin of the receptors is a woman aged 40 to 49 in good health.

V and J are TRBV20-1 and TRBJ2-3, with a tentative D call TRBD2 (7 bases). CDR3 length: 15 residues. The V gene's germline CDR1 is DFQATT and CDR2 SNEGSKA (reference sequence). With 3 bases removed from V and 4 bases from J, the gap between germline ends came to 17 bases. The CDR3 sequence is CSARGGGLGPDTQYF. CDR3 DNA: TGCAGTGCTAGGGGGGGGGGGCTAGGTCCAGATACGCAGTATTTT.

This sequence joins TRBV6-2 or TRBV6-3 and TRBJ2-1, with D possibly called TRBD1 or TRBD2 (6 bases each). The assigned J gene may be wrong: the sequence end matches TRBJ2-7 better. Germline CDR1 reads MNHEY; CDR2 reads SVGEGT. This CDR3 region has 17 residues. The CDR3 bases are TGTGCCAGCAGTTATTCTAAAGGGGGGCGTAGGACCTCGGAGCAGTACTTC. Protein: CASSYSKGGRRTSEQYF.

The chain uses TRBV6-1 and TRBJ1-5; tentatively, D is TRBD1 (6 bases). V dropped 4 bases and J dropped 2 bases, with 15 bases sitting between them. This CDR3 contains 16 residues. CDR1 and CDR2 from the germline V gene are MNHNS and SASEGT. The chain's CDR3 is CASSGGSRGGNQPQHF. CDR3 DNA sequence: TGTGCCAGCAGTGGGGGCTCCAGGGGTGGCAATCAGCCCCAGCATTTT.

The chain has TRBV28 and TRBJ2-5; TRBD1 is a possible D gene (5 bases). The germline CDR1 and CDR2 sequences are MDHEN and SYDVKM. Trimming took 2 bases from V and 2 from J, leaving 15 bases between them. This CDR3 has 16 residues. The CDR3 bases are TGTGCCAGCAGTTTAGCAGGGCTTGCCTTTCAAGAGACCCAGTACTTC. Translated, it gives CASSLAGLAFQETQYF.

The rearrangement links TRBV7-9 to TRBJ2-1; D ambiguous. From germline, CDR1 is SEHNR and CDR2 FQNEAQ (reference sequence). This CDR3 contains 13 residues. V was shortened by 2 bases and J by 6 bases, with 8 bases between the two germline ends. The CDR3 protein is CASSLFVRNEQFF. CDR3 DNA: TGTGCCAGCAGCTTATTTGTCCGCAATGAGCAGTTCTTC.

This clonotype showed up just a few times. CDR3 region: CASRPGLARDEQYF. CDR3 nucleotides: TGTGCCAGCAGACCCGGACTAGCGAGGGATGAGCAGTACTTC. The rearrangement joins TRBV28 to TRBJ2-5; 9 bases match TRBD2. The CDR3 loop spans 14 amino acids. Germline loops: CDR1 MDHEN, CDR2 SYDVKM. Trimming removed 6 bases from V and 11 bases from J; junction bases left unmatched: 13.

This clonotype was counted once. The CDR3 spells CASSSGPASNYGYTF. DNA for the CDR3: TGTGCCAGCAGCTCCGGGCCTGCATCAAACTATGGCTACACCTTC. The rearrangement links TRBV7-2 to TRBJ1-2; D is unresolved. The germline V gene has CDR1 SGHTA and CDR2 FQGNSA. V was pared by 4 bases and J by 2 bases, with 14 bases between. The CDR3 runs 15 residues.

This clonotype has more than one count but fewer than ten. J is TRBJ2-7 and V is TRBV7-8, with a weak D call TRBD2 (7 bases). There are 14 residues in the CDR3. V lost 5 bases, J lost 0 bases, and 11 bases lay in between. Germline values: CDR1 SGHVS, CDR2 FQNEAQ. The chain's CDR3 is CASSKRGASYEQYF. In nucleotides, the CDR3 is TGTGCCAGCAGCAAACGGGGGGCCTCCTACGAGCAGTACTTC. Drawing the rest from reference TRBV7-8 and TRBJ2-7, the complete variable domain is GAGVSQSPRYKVAKRGQDVALRCDPISGHVSLFWYQQALGQGPEFLTYFQNEAQLDKSGLPSDRFFAERPEGSVSTLKIQRTQQEDSAVYLCASSKRGASYEQYFGPGTRLTVT.

This clonotype was detected a few times. The J gene is TRBJ2-3, the V gene TRBV7-2; the D gene is possibly TRBD1 (6 bases). The CDR3 length is 17 residues. Between the trimmed V and J ends, which lost 5 bases and 0 bases, there was a span of 18 bases. CDR1 is SGHTA and CDR2 is FQGNSA in the germline V gene. CDR3 protein: CASSDWGRGLSTDTQYF. The CDR3 coding sequence is TGTGCCAGCAGCGATTGGGGGCGCGGCCTTAGCACAGATACGCAGTATTTT.

The gene calls are TRBV15 and TRBJ2-2; D unresolved. Germline CDR1 reads LNHNV; CDR2 reads YYDKDF (reference sequence). The CDR3 loop spans 15 amino acids. The V gene lost 0 bases and the J gene lost 7 bases, with 12 bases spanning the gap. The chain's CDR3 is CATSRDREWIGELFF. The DNA of the CDR3 is TGTGCCACCAGCAGAGATCGAGAGTGGATCGGGGAGCTGTTTTTT.

The chain joins TRBV7-9 to TRBJ1-4, with a possible D match to TRBD1 (5 bases). Germline CDR1 is SEHNR and CDR2 is FQNEAQ (reference sequence). The V and J ends lost 3 bases and 8 bases respectively, with 13 bases between them. This CDR3 has 14 amino acids. The DNA for the CDR3 is TGTGCCAGCAGCTTGGGACTGCCTGGGGAAAAACTGTTTTTT. Its translation is CASSLGLPGEKLFF.

This sequence joins TRBV10-3 and TRBJ1-2; possibly TRBD1 for D (5 bases). The germline V gene has CDR1 ENHRY and CDR2 SYGVKD. With 8 bases removed from V and 2 bases from J, the gap between germline ends came to 9 bases. The CDR3 is made up of 12 amino acids. The CDR3 protein is CAISAGNYGYTF. CDR3 coding DNA: TGTGCCATCTCCGCAGGGAACTATGGCTACACCTTC.

The chain joins TRBV18 to TRBJ2-1, with D hard to call. This CDR3 has 14 residues. Trimming stripped 2 bases from V and 10 bases from J, with 15 bases between. Germline values: CDR1 KGHSH, CDR2 LQKENI. The CDR3 coding sequence is TGTGCCAGCTCACCATCCGTCGGCAGCTACGAGCAGTTCTTC. This encodes CASSPSVGSYEQFF.

This clonotype was seen repeatedly, ten times or more. V and J are TRBV20-1 and TRBJ2-7; the match to TRBD1 covers 8 bases. The CDR3 has 13 amino acids. V shed 6 bases, J shed 4 bases, and the junction held 8 bases outside the gene matches. Per the germline V gene, CDR1 is DFQATT and CDR2 is SNEGSKA (reference sequence). The CDR3 DNA reads as TGCAGTGCGCAACGGACAGGGAGATACGAGCAGTACTTC. It encodes CSAQRTGRYEQYF.

V is TRBV25-1 and J is TRBJ2-1, with D perhaps being TRBD1 or TRBD2 (5 bases each). Germline V gene data show CDR1 as MGHDK and CDR2 as SYGVNS. Trimming left V 10 bases short and J 5 bases short, with 21 bases between. The CDR3 is 15 residues long. In nucleotides, the CDR3 is TGTGCCACCGTCGGGGACGGTGCCGTAAACAATGAGCAGTTCTTC. Translation: CATVGDGAVNNEQFF.

The chain uses TRBV3-1 and TRBJ1-2; D unresolved. The V end lost 0 bases, the J end lost 3 bases, and 8 bases lay between the germline ends. The CDR3 has 14 amino acids. Germline CDR1 reads LGHDT; CDR2 reads YNNKEL (reference sequence). In nucleotides, the CDR3 is TGTGCCAGCAGCCAAGATTACGGATACTATGGCTACACCTTC. Translation: CASSQDYGYYGYTF.

The chain has TRBV7-9 and TRBJ1-2; 12 nucleotides line up with TRBD1. The CDR3 runs 17 residues. Trimming took 4 bases from V and 2 from J; bases not matched to a gene: 8. Per germline, CDR1 SEHNR and CDR2 FQNEAQ (reference sequence). DNA of the CDR3: TGTGCCAGCAGCTCCCCCGGGACAGGGGGCGGAAACTATGGCTACACCTTC. Its translation: CASSSPGTGGGNYGYTF.

This clonotype came up a few times. The chain links TRBV15 to TRBJ2-5; TRBD1 is a possible D gene (6 bases). Judging by the DNA end, TRBJ2-7 fits better; the J call may be wrong. Germline V gene sequence: CDR1 LNHNV, CDR2 YYDKDF (reference sequence). This CDR3 comprises 13 residues. CDR3 nucleotides: TGTGCCACCAGCAGAGGGACAGAACCCGAGCAGTACTTC. The encoded protein is CATSRGTEPEQYF.

J is TRBJ2-6 and V is TRBV13; TRBD1 matches at 8 bases. This CDR3 spans 19 amino acids. Germline values: CDR1 PRHDT, CDR2 FYEKMQ (reference sequence). V was pared by 5 bases and J by 0 bases, with 12 bases of the junction left unmatched. The CDR3 nucleotides are TGTGCCAGCAGCCCCACCCCGGGACAGGCTTACTCTGGGGCCAACGTCCTGACTTTC. This translates into CASSPTPGQAYSGANVLTF.

The DNA of the CDR3 is TGTGCCAGCGGGCCCCAGGGTGTGGGAGAGACCCAGTACTTC. Translated: CASGPQGVGETQYF. This rearrangement joins TRBV6-5 to TRBJ2-5; perhaps TRBD1 as D (5 bases). This CDR3 comprises 14 residues. Trimming pared 8 bases from V and 4 bases from J, leaving 17 bases between. CDR1 and CDR2 (germline): MNHEY, SVGAGI.

The chain has TRBV12-3 or TRBV12-4 and TRBJ2-2; D possibly corresponds to TRBD2 (6 bases). The CDR3 has 14 amino acids. Deletions cut 6 bases from V and 3 bases from J, with 11 bases between. CDR3 sequence: CASRGGTYTGELFF. DNA for the CDR3: TGTGCCAGCAGGGGCGGGACCTACACCGGGGAGCTGTTTTTT.

V is TRBV7-2 and J is TRBJ2-3; 14 bases fit TRBD2. This CDR3 has 17 amino acids. CDR1 is SGHTA, CDR2 FQGNSA, per germline. The V gene end was trimmed by 5 bases and the J gene end by 2 bases; junction bases not matched to a gene: 6. In DNA, the CDR3 is TGTGCCAGCAGCCCAACGGGACTAGCGGGGGCCACAGATACGCAGTATTTT. Translating it yields CASSPTGLAGATDTQYF.

This clonotype was recorded a few times. V is TRBV4-3 and J is TRBJ1-6; 8 bases are shared with TRBD1. The CDR3 consists of 17 residues. The J segment lost 7 bases and the V segment lost 0 bases, leaving 8 bases of the junction unmatched. Germline CDR1 LGHNA, CDR2 YSLEER. The CDR3 loop reads CASSQDVGGQGNSPLHF. The CDR3 coding sequence is TGCGCCAGCAGCCAAGATGTCGGAGGACAGGGAAATTCACCCCTCCACTTT.

This clonotype was seen more than once but under ten times. This chain uses TRBV20-1 with TRBJ1-6; D not certain. The ends were cut back, 5 bases at V and 10 bases at J, with 12 bases in the middle. Per the germline V gene, CDR1 is DFQATT and CDR2 is SNEGSKA (reference sequence). The CDR3 runs 12 residues. The CDR3 coding sequence is TGCAGTGCTCTTCCAGAAGACTCACCCCTCCACTTT. It is translated as CSALPEDSPLHF.

This chain uses TRBV7-2 with TRBJ2-3; D may be TRBD1 (6 bases). This CDR3 has 15 residues. The germline gives CDR1 SGHTA, CDR2 FQGNSA. The ends were cut back, 5 bases at V and 1 base at J, with 13 bases in the middle. Here the CDR3 DNA reads TGTGCCAGCAGCCCAGGGGTCCGTCGCACAGATACGCAGTATTTT. Protein sequence: CASSPGVRRTDTQYF.